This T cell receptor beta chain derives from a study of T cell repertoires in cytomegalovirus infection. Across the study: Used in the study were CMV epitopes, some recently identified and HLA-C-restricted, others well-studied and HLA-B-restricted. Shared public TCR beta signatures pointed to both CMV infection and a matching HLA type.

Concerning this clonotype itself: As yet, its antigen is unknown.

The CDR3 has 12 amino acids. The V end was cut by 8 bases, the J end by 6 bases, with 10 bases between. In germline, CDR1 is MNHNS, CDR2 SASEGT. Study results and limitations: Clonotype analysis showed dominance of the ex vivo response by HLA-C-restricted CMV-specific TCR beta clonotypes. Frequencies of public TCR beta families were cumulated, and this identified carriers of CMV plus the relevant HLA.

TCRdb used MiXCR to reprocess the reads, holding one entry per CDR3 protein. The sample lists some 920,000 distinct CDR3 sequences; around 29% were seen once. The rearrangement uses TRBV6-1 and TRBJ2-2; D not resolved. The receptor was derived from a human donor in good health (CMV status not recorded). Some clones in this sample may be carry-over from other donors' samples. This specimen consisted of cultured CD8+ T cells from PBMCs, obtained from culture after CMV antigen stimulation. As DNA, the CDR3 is TGTGCCAGCCTACAAGGGTCCGGGGAGCTGTTTTTT. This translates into CASLQGSGELFF.